Presented here are 22 T cell receptor beta chains from one specimen sequenced in a study of siplizumab effects on memory and regulatory T cells. Assay used: immunoSEQ multiplex PCR; TCRdb lists only in-frame clones, some missing. The data contain about 100,000 clones, 75% to 95% of them singletons. Sequencing was carried out using CD4+ T cells sorted from blood. These receptors all stem from a human donor in good health.

The chain combines TRBV28 with TRBJ2-7; D not resolved. This CDR3 has 10 amino acids. CDR1 is MDHEN, CDR2 SYDVKM, per germline. V was clipped by 5 bases and J by 5 bases, with 4 bases between them. The CDR3 DNA sequence: TGTGCCAGCAGTGGGAACGAGCAGTACTTC. It encodes CASSGNEQYF.

The chain is built from TRBV13 and TRBJ1-4, with 7 bases lining up with TRBD1. This CDR3 comprises 14 residues. Trimming at V came to 5 bases and at J to 2 bases, leaving 2 bases not matched to a gene. CDR1 PRHDT and CDR2 FYEKMQ come from the germline V gene (reference sequence). CDR3 nucleotide sequence: TGTGCCAGCAGCCTACAGGGGACTAATGAAAAACTGTTTTTT. This gives the protein CASSLQGTNEKLFF.

This clone came up once. The rearrangement joins TRBV7-9 to TRBJ1-1; D not certain. Germline CDR1 SEHNR, CDR2 FQNEAQ (reference sequence). CDR3 length: 13 residues. Trimming took 3 bases from V and 4 from J, leaving 9 bases between them. CDR3 sequence reads: CASSFERRTEAFF. The CDR3, as DNA: TGTGCCAGCAGCTTCGAACGGCGCACTGAAGCTTTCTTT. Full variable domain (missing parts from reference TRBV7-9 and TRBJ1-1): DTGVSQNPRHKITKRGQNVTFRCDPISEHNRLYWYRQTLGQGPEFLTYFQNEAQLEKSRLLSDRFSAERPKGSFSTLEIQRTEQGDSAMYLCASSFERRTEAFFGQGTRLTVV.

This chain uses TRBV10-3 with TRBJ2-7; D perhaps matches TRBD1 (5 bases). This CDR3 comprises 13 residues. Germline loops: CDR1 ENHRY, CDR2 SYGVKD. Trimming left V 4 bases short and J 2 bases short, with 9 bases between. The CDR3 loop reads CAISAGITYEQYF. The CDR3 DNA reads as TGTGCCATCAGTGCAGGGATAACCTACGAGCAGTACTTC.

The chain is built from TRBV18 and TRBJ2-2; D call uncertain. V shed 0 bases and J shed 0 bases, with 11 bases lying between them. This CDR3 contains 17 residues. CDR1 and CDR2 (germline): KGHSH, LQKENI. Here the CDR3 DNA reads TGTGCCAGCTCACCACCCAATGTAAGGGCGAACACCGGGGAGCTGTTTTTT. This encodes CASSPPNVRANTGELFF. Looking up the rest from reference TRBV18 and TRBJ2-2 gives the full variable domain: NAGVMQNPRHLVRRRGQEARLRCSPMKGHSHVYWYRQLPEEGLKFMVYLQKENIIDESGMPKERFSAEFPKEGPSILRIQQVVRGDSAAYFCASSPPNVRANTGELFFGEGSRLTVL.

The chain is built from TRBV28 and TRBJ1-6; 10 positions agree with TRBD1. This CDR3 has 17 amino acids. Germline trimming cut 6 bases from V and 2 bases from J; bases unmatched to any gene: 7. Germline V gene sequence: CDR1 MDHEN, CDR2 SYDVKM. The CDR3 sequence: CASSLGTGVTYNSPLHF. The CDR3 DNA follows: TGTGCCAGCAGCCTCGGGACAGGGGTTACCTATAATTCACCCCTCCACTTT.

The chain couples TRBV28 to TRBJ2-7; TRBD2 might be the D (5 bases). Trimming stripped 6 bases from V and 2 bases from J, with 11 bases between. CDR3 length: 13 residues. In germline, CDR1 is MDHEN, CDR2 SYDVKM. This CDR3 is CASSLSGPYEQYF. CDR3 nucleotide sequence: TGTGCCAGCAGCCTCAGCGGCCCCTACGAGCAGTACTTC.

V and J are TRBV7-2 and TRBJ1-5, with D uncertain. The CDR3 extends over 14 amino acids. The V end was cut by 5 bases, the J end by 6 bases, with 14 bases between. Germline loops: CDR1 SGHTA, CDR2 FQGNSA. This CDR3 reads CASSRGFEGQPQHF. The DNA for the CDR3 is TGTGCCAGCAGCCGAGGATTTGAAGGTCAGCCCCAGCATTTT.

The rearrangement links TRBV7-2 to TRBJ2-7; possible D gene TRBD1, 6 bases. The ends were cut back, 2 bases at V and 3 bases at J, with 11 bases in the middle. In germline, CDR1 is SGHTA, CDR2 FQGNSA. CDR3 length equals 14 residues. CDR3 in amino acids: CASSLNRQDYEQYF. The CDR3 nucleotides read TGTGCCAGCAGCTTAAACAGACAGGACTACGAGCAGTACTTC.

The V and J genes are TRBV15 and TRBJ1-6, with unresolved D. V was clipped by 5 bases and J by 10 bases, with 12 bases between them. CDR1 is LNHNV and CDR2 is YYDKDF in the germline V gene (reference sequence). The CDR3 is 13 residues long. The CDR3 loop is CATSGSAGSPLHF. DNA for the CDR3: TGTGCCACCAGCGGAAGTGCGGGATCACCCCTCCACTTT.

This clone was counted once. The genes are TRBV28 and TRBJ2-7; D not resolved. The CDR3 sequence is 11 residues long. Germline V CDR1 and CDR2: MDHEN, SYDVKM. V was cut by 7 bases and J by 3 bases, with 7 bases left in between. DNA of the CDR3: TGTGCCAGCACCCTTAACTACGAGCAGTACTTC. Amino acids: CASTLNYEQYF.

The chain employs TRBV5-1 and TRBJ1-4; D ambiguous. This CDR3 has 12 amino acids. Germline V CDR1 and CDR2: SGHRS, YFSETQ. V was trimmed by 4 bases and J by 4 bases, leaving 5 bases between them. The CDR3 reads CASSENNEKLFF. The CDR3, as DNA: TGCGCCAGCAGCGAGAATAATGAAAAACTGTTTTTT.

This chain uses TRBV6-1 with TRBJ1-6; the D gene is possibly TRBD1 (5 bases). The CDR3 is 14 residues long. V was shortened by 2 bases and J by 10 bases, with 12 bases between the two germline ends. Germline assignment: CDR1 MNHNS and CDR2 SASEGT. CDR3 protein: CASSERGVGSPLHF. For the CDR3, the DNA is TGTGCCAGCAGTGAACGAGGGGTGGGGTCACCCCTCCACTTT.

CDR3 nucleotide sequence: TGTGCCAGCAGTTACAGGGGGAATGGCTACACCTTC. This sequence encodes CASSYRGNGYTF. The rearrangement joins TRBV28 to TRBJ1-2; 8 bases are shared with TRBD1. This CDR3 is 12 amino acids long. Germline V gene data show CDR1 as MDHEN and CDR2 as SYDVKM. V was pared by 4 bases and J by 6 bases, with 1 base of the junction left unmatched.

The CDR3 nucleotides are TGTGCCAGCGCAAGGGGGACCAATGAGCAGTTCTTC. Translated, it gives CASARGTNEQFF. The rearrangement joins TRBV7-9 to TRBJ2-1; tentative D call: TRBD1 (6 bases). With 8 bases removed from V and 6 bases from J, the gap between germline ends came to 11 bases. The CDR3 is 12 amino acids. Germline V gene sequence: CDR1 SEHNR, CDR2 FQNEAQ (reference sequence).

The chain is built from TRBV11-2 and TRBJ2-2, with TRBD2 matching over 10 bases. Unmatched junction bases numbered 6, after V lost 3 bases and J lost 5 bases. Germline values: CDR1 SGHAT, CDR2 FQNNGV. The CDR3 contains 16 residues. In nucleotides, the CDR3 is TGTGCCAGCAGCTTGAGCGGGGGGGTTAGTACCGGGGAGCTGTTTTTT. Translated, it gives CASSLSGGVSTGELFF.

The chain is built from TRBV5-5 and TRBJ1-1; D gene uncertain. CDR1 SGHKS and CDR2 YYEKEE come from the germline V gene (reference sequence). The CDR3 loop spans 14 amino acids. Trimming cost V 1 base and J 0 bases, with 7 bases left between them. Written as DNA, the CDR3 is TGTGCCAGCAGCTTGTTCAGGATGAACACTGAAGCTTTCTTT. This codes for CASSLFRMNTEAFF.

V gene TRBV30 combines with J gene TRBJ1-2; D call uncertain. The CDR3 spans 12 residues. Germline V gene sequence: CDR1 GTSNPN, CDR2 SVGIG (reference sequence). Trimming removed 4 bases at V and 5 bases at J, with 11 bases between. The CDR3 DNA reads as TGTGCCTGGATGAATACGGGTTATGGCTACACCTTC. Its translation is CAWMNTGYGYTF. Looking up the rest from reference TRBV30 and TRBJ1-2 gives the full variable domain: SQTIHQWPATLVQPVGSPLSLECTVEGTSNPNLYWYRQAAGRGLQLLFYSVGIGQISSEVPQNLSASRPQDRQFILSSKKLLLSDSGFYLCAWMNTGYGYTFGSGTRLTVV.

This clone was picked up one time. The rearrangement links TRBV11-3 to TRBJ1-3; the match to TRBD1 covers 7 bases. The V gene end was trimmed by 5 bases and the J gene end by 4 bases; junction bases not matched to a gene: 17. Per the germline V gene, CDR1 is SGHNT and CDR2 is YENEEA. The CDR3 contains 18 residues. The DNA of the CDR3 is TGTGCCAGCAGCCCTCACGGCCGGGACAGAAAAGCCGGAAACACCATATATTTT. Residues: CASSPHGRDRKAGNTIYF.

The J gene is TRBJ2-2, the V gene TRBV9; no firm D call. The CDR3 runs 16 residues. Trimming pared 0 bases from V and 0 bases from J, leaving 9 bases between. Germline V gene data show CDR1 as SGDLS and CDR2 as YYNGEE. CDR3: CASSVETAANTGELFF. Here the CDR3 DNA reads TGTGCCAGCAGCGTAGAAACAGCCGCGAACACCGGGGAGCTGTTTTTT. Filled out from reference TRBV9 and TRBJ2-2, the complete variable domain reads DSGVTQTPKHLITATGQRVTLRCSPRSGDLSVYWYQQSLDQGLQFLIQYYNGEERAKGNILERFSAQQFPDLHSELNLSSLELGDSALYFCASSVETAANTGELFFGEGSRLTVL.

This clone was seen only once. The gene calls are TRBV9 and TRBJ2-1; 8 bases agree with TRBD1. The junction had 4 bases not matched to a gene; V was cut back by 2 bases and J by 0 bases. CDR3 length: 16 residues. The germline V gene has CDR1 SGDLS and CDR2 YYNGEE. For the CDR3, the DNA is TGTGCCAGCAGCGTCCAGGGGGCTGGCTCCTACAATGAGCAGTTCTTC. Translating it yields CASSVQGAGSYNEQFF.

The chain links TRBV29-1 to TRBJ2-7; possible D gene TRBD1, 5 bases. This CDR3 spans 11 amino acids. V dropped 3 bases and J dropped 11 bases, with 14 bases sitting between them. Germline V lookup: CDR1 SQVTM, CDR2 ANQGSEA. As DNA, the CDR3 is TGCAGCGTTGAGTTGTTCACAGGAGAGTACTTC. Translating it yields CSVELFTGEYF.